This T cell receptor beta chain comes out of a study of blood T cell repertoires in COVID-19. Some clones are missing from TCRdb's copy, which holds only in-frame ones; the method was immunoSEQ multiplex PCR. Found here are about 400,000 clones, around 92% of them singletons; the top ten hold about 1.8%. Germline V gene sequence: CDR1 ENHRY, CDR2 SYGVKD. The CDR3 contains 14 residues. J was trimmed by 4 bases and V by 11 bases; bases with no gene match: 11. J is TRBJ2-7 and V is TRBV10-3, with 10 nucleotides matching TRBD1. The clonotype originates from a woman in her twenties or thirties who had recovered from COVID-19. The material sequenced was PBMCs or T cells enriched from blood (not recorded which). The CDR3 sequence is CAVRPGTGEYEQYF. CDR3 sequence (DNA): TGTGCCGTGCGGCCCGGGACAGGGGAATACGAGCAGTACTTC.